These 23 T cell receptor beta chains share one sample of origin, sequenced in a study of CD8 T cells in Susac syndrome. Reverse transcription used roughly 0.45 to 1 ug RNA and random hexamers. TCRdb ran MiXCR on the immunoSEQ multiplex PCR reads and lists one entry per CDR3 protein. The sample includes 150,000 to 200,000 distinct CDR3 sequences, roughly 94% of them seen just once. The specimen sequenced was CD4+ T cells from PBMCs. These receptors all stem from a human donor with multiple sclerosis.

The chain is built from TRBV20-1 and TRBJ1-2; D call uncertain. The CDR3 covers 14 residues. Deletions cut 3 bases from V and 4 bases from J, with 15 bases between. Germline V gives CDR1 DFQATT, CDR2 SNEGSKA (reference sequence). Written as DNA, the CDR3 is TGCAGTGCTAGTAGAACTGGTTTGGTCTATGGCTACACCTTC. This codes for CSASRTGLVYGYTF.

The chain combines TRBV4-1 with TRBJ2-5; D unclear. Germline-derived CDR1 and CDR2 are MGHRA and YSYEKL. Between the trimmed V and J ends, which lost 5 bases and 2 bases, there was a span of 9 bases. CDR3 size: 13 residues. As DNA, the CDR3 is TGCGCCAGCAGCTCCACGGATCAAGAGACCCAGTACTTC. It is translated as CASSSTDQETQYF.

This chain uses TRBV3-1 with TRBJ1-1; maybe TRBD1 (6 bases). Trimming removed 0 bases from V and 2 bases from J, with 16 bases in between. Germline CDR1 LGHDT, CDR2 YNNKEL (reference sequence). CDR3 length: 17 amino acids. The CDR3 coding sequence is TGTGCCAGCAGCCAAGATCCCGTCGGACAGAGAAACACTGAAGCTTTCTTT. As protein: CASSQDPVGQRNTEAFF.

The chain recombines TRBV30 with TRBJ1-1; a possible D gene is TRBD1 (5 bases). V was cut by 0 bases and J by 6 bases, with 20 bases left in between. CDR1 and CDR2 (germline): GTSNPN, SVGIG (reference sequence). The CDR3 totals 16 residues. CDR3 in DNA: TGTGCCTGGAGTGTAATTATTTCCAGGGAAATTTCTGAAGCTTTCTTT. Protein product: CAWSVIISREISEAFF.

The chain joins TRBV12-3 or TRBV12-4 to TRBJ2-1; TRBD1 or TRBD2 may be the D gene (5 bases each). V dropped 8 bases and J dropped 0 bases, with 14 bases sitting between them. The CDR3 sequence is 15 residues long. The CDR3 region is CASGDGAYSYNEQFF. The CDR3 nucleotides are TGTGCCAGCGGAGACGGGGCCTACTCCTACAATGAGCAGTTCTTC.

CDR3 sequence: CASSSSGVGSTEAFF. The CDR3 nucleotides are TGTGCCAGCAGCTCTTCAGGGGTTGGTAGCACTGAAGCTTTCTTT. V is TRBV7-3 and J is TRBJ1-1; TRBD1 is a possible D gene (6 bases). The CDR3 contains 15 residues. V was cut by 4 bases and J by 4 bases, with 16 bases left in between. Germline assignment: CDR1 SGHTA and CDR2 FQGTGA. Filled out from reference TRBV7-3 and TRBJ1-1, the complete variable domain reads GAGVSQTPSNKVTEKGKYVELRCDPISGHTALYWYRQSLGQGPEFLIYFQGTGAADDSGLPNDRFFAVRPEGSVSTLKIQRTERGDSAVYLCASSSSGVGSTEAFFGQGTRLTVV.

V usage is TRBV5-6 and J usage is TRBJ1-1; D not certain. Trimming removed 4 bases at V and 4 bases at J, with 8 bases between. The V gene's germline CDR1 is SGHDT and CDR2 YYEEEE. The CDR3 runs to 12 residues. The CDR3 loop reads CASSPSGTEAFF. CDR3 DNA: TGTGCCAGCAGCCCAAGCGGCACTGAAGCTTTCTTT.

The CDR3 DNA reads TGCAGTGCTAGAGATCGGCGTTGGAGGACTAGCGGGAGGGGCGAGCAGTACTTC. Encoded protein: CSARDRRWRTSGRGEQYF. The chain is built from TRBV20-1 and TRBJ2-7, with 15 positions matching TRBD2. Germline V gene data show CDR1 as DFQATT and CDR2 as SNEGSKA (reference sequence). This CDR3 contains 18 residues. J was trimmed by 6 bases and V by 0 bases; bases with no gene match: 12.

CDR3 amino acids: CASGTHRTITF. DNA for the CDR3: TGTGCCAGCGGGACACATAGAACTATAACCTTC. J is TRBJ1-2 and V is TRBV7-3, with TRBD1 as a possible D gene (6 bases). CDR1 and CDR2 (germline): SGHTA, FQGTGA. Trimming shortened V by 8 bases and J by 14 bases, and 18 bases separated the two germline ends. The CDR3 runs to 11 residues.

The rearrangement joins TRBV5-1 to TRBJ2-2; 7 bases are shared with TRBD1. This CDR3 contains 15 residues. Germline V gene sequence: CDR1 SGHRS, CDR2 YFSETQ. V lost 1 base, J lost 4 bases, and 4 bases stayed unmatched. CDR3 bases: TGCGCCAGCAGCTTGCGGGGACAGCTCACCGGGGAGCTGTTTTTT. Translating it yields CASSLRGQLTGELFF.

The chain employs TRBV19 and TRBJ1-1; no clear D gene. The CDR3 consists of 13 residues. Deletions cut 7 bases from V and 4 bases from J, with 13 bases between. Per germline, CDR1 LNHDA and CDR2 SQIVND (reference sequence). CDR3 sequence reads: CASNLRSSTEAFF. The CDR3 DNA reads TGTGCCAGTAATCTGCGGTCGAGCACTGAAGCTTTCTTT.

The chain joins TRBV11-3 to TRBJ2-1, with 10 positions matching TRBD1. The CDR3 extends over 13 amino acids. Per the germline V gene, CDR1 is SGHNT and CDR2 is YENEEA. The trim removed 4 bases at V and 7 bases at J, leaving 1 base unmatched. The CDR3 reads CASSSDRGNEQFF. The CDR3 bases are TGTGCCAGCAGCTCGGACAGGGGGAATGAGCAGTTCTTC.

The count of this clonotype is one. V and J are TRBV12-3 or TRBV12-4 and TRBJ2-7; 7 bases match TRBD2. This CDR3 region has 16 residues. V gave up 5 bases and J gave up 2 bases; unmatched junction bases: 12. The CDR3 spells CASSPLAGVRAYEQYF. In nucleotides, the CDR3 is TGTGCCAGCAGTCCTTTGGCGGGAGTAAGGGCCTACGAGCAGTACTTC.

CDR3 loop: CASSYSTYGYTF. Written as DNA, the CDR3 is TGTGCCAGCAGTTACTCGACCTATGGCTACACCTTC. The V gene is TRBV6-5, the J gene TRBJ1-2; D call uncertain. CDR3 size: 12 residues. The V gene lost 0 bases and the J gene lost 4 bases, with 3 bases spanning the gap. Germline V gene sequence: CDR1 MNHEY, CDR2 SVGAGI.

The rearrangement joins TRBV5-6 to TRBJ2-7, with 7 bases identical to TRBD2. J was trimmed by 0 bases and V by 4 bases; bases with no gene match: 7. This CDR3 contains 15 residues. Germline V gene data show CDR1 as SGHDT and CDR2 as YYEEEE. This CDR3 reads CASSRMGGSSYEQYF. The CDR3 DNA is TGTGCCAGCAGCCGGATGGGAGGGAGCTCCTACGAGCAGTACTTC.

The V and J genes are TRBV29-1 and TRBJ1-1; 8 nucleotides match TRBD1. Germline CDR1 SQVTM, CDR2 ANQGSEA. The CDR3 length is 13 residues. Here the CDR3 reads CCARGLLNTEAFF. DNA for the CDR3: TGCTGCGCCAGGGGGCTTTTGAACACTGAAGCTTTCTTT.

This rearrangement joins TRBV12-5 to TRBJ2-2; a possible D gene is TRBD2 (5 bases). The CDR3 is 16 amino acids. Germline assignment: CDR1 LGHNT and CDR2 FRNRAP. With 3 bases removed from V and 0 bases from J, the gap between germline ends came to 11 bases. CDR3 nucleotides: TGTGCTAGTGGTTTCTTGAGTAGCGCGAACACCGGGGAGCTGTTTTTT. Its translation is CASGFLSSANTGELFF.

V is TRBV2 and J is TRBJ2-1; D not resolved. Germline V lookup: CDR1 SNHLY, CDR2 FYNNEI. Trimming took off 7 bases at V and 4 bases at J, with 5 bases between the two ends. This CDR3 contains 11 residues. The CDR3: CASKGYNEQFF. The CDR3 nucleotides are TGTGCCAGCAAGGGATACAATGAGCAGTTCTTC.

The rearrangement links TRBV7-2 to TRBJ2-1; D unclear. This CDR3 contains 12 residues. Germline CDR1 reads SGHTA; CDR2 reads FQGNSA. Trimming stripped 0 bases from V and 12 bases from J, with 9 bases between. The CDR3 spells CASSLAPQSQFF. CDR3 bases: TGTGCCAGCAGCTTAGCGCCGCAGTCGCAGTTCTTC.

The chain recombines TRBV3-1 with TRBJ1-5; perhaps TRBD1 as D (5 bases). This CDR3 is built from 16 residues. Germline loops: CDR1 LGHDT, CDR2 YNNKEL (reference sequence). V lost 1 base and J 5 bases, leaving 15 bases between the germline ends. In nucleotides, the CDR3 is TGTGCCAGCAGCCAAGGGGGAGGGGCGCGTTATCAGCCCCAGCATTTT. Translation: CASSQGGGARYQPQHF.

The rearrangement joins TRBV20-1 to TRBJ2-7, with D tentatively TRBD1 or TRBD2 (5 bases each). This CDR3 has 12 residues. The V end was cut by 3 bases, the J end by 2 bases, with 8 bases between. The germline V gene has CDR1 DFQATT and CDR2 SNEGSKA (reference sequence). CDR3 DNA sequence: TGCAGTGCTAGGAGGGGTACCTACGAGCAGTACTTC. Its translation is CSARRGTYEQYF.

V is TRBV12-3 or TRBV12-4 and J is TRBJ1-1; 8 bases line up with TRBD1. The V segment lost 3 bases and the J segment 1 base; nucleotides outside the gene matches: 1. This CDR3 region has 14 residues. The CDR3 here is CASSLTGENTEAFF. The CDR3 DNA sequence: TGTGCCAGCAGTTTGACAGGGGAGAACACTGAAGCTTTCTTT.

CDR3 residues: CSVGQPIHSGANVLTF. Here the CDR3 DNA reads TGCAGCGTGGGACAGCCAATTCACTCTGGGGCCAACGTCCTGACTTTC. The chain has TRBV29-1 and TRBJ2-6, with 7 bases lining up with TRBD1. V was clipped by 6 bases and J by 0 bases; unmatched bases: 8. From germline, CDR1 is SQVTM and CDR2 ANQGSEA. The length of the CDR3 is 16 residues.